Below are 5 T cell receptor beta chains sequenced from a single sample in a study of response to subunit inactivated influenza vaccine. TCRdb reanalysed the RT-PCR reads using MiXCR and keeps one entry per CDR3 protein. The sample has 800,000 or so distinct CDR3 sequences; about 20% are singletons. Material: PBMCs from blood, obtained more than 4 days after vaccination. These receptors all stem from a man aged 50 to 60 who received an inactivated influenza vaccine.

The V call is TRBV3-1, the J call TRBJ2-7; 9 bases align to TRBD1. The length of the CDR3 is 13 residues. Unmatched junction bases numbered 6, after V lost 5 bases and J lost 7 bases. Looked up from germline, CDR1 is LGHDT and CDR2 is YNNKEL (reference sequence). The CDR3 region has the DNA TGTGCCAGCAGCAGAGGGACAGGGTTTGAGCAGTACTTC. This sequence encodes CASSRGTGFEQYF.

In this sample, this clonotype turned up many times. The genes are TRBV9 and TRBJ2-1, with D unresolved. The germline gives CDR1 SGDLS, CDR2 YYNGEE. The CDR3 is 12 amino acids. V lost 0 bases and J 4 bases, leaving 2 bases between the germline ends. CDR3 sequence (DNA): TGTGCCAGCAGCGTAGGTTACAATGAGCAGTTCTTC. Its translation: CASSVGYNEQFF. Filled out from reference TRBV9 and TRBJ2-1, the complete variable domain reads DSGVTQTPKHLITATGQRVTLRCSPRSGDLSVYWYQQSLDQGLQFLIQYYNGEERAKGNILERFSAQQFPDLHSELNLSSLELGDSALYFCASSVGYNEQFFGPGTRLTVL.

The V gene is TRBV29-1, the J gene TRBJ2-3; D is possibly TRBD1 or TRBD2 (5 bases each). V lost 5 bases to trimming and J lost 1 base, with 10 bases between them. The CDR3 is 13 amino acids. The germline V gene encodes CDR1 SQVTM and CDR2 ANQGSEA. In nucleotides, the CDR3 is TGCAGCGTTAACGGGGCTGGCACAGATACGCAGTATTTT. It is translated as CSVNGAGTDTQYF.

The chain couples TRBV7-9 to TRBJ2-3; the match to TRBD2 covers 7 bases. CDR1 and CDR2 (germline): SEHNR, FQNEAQ (reference sequence). The CDR3 has 14 residues. The V segment lost 11 bases and the J segment 0 bases; nucleotides outside the gene matches: 8. The CDR3 loop is CAGAAGTSTDTQYF. CDR3 DNA: TGTGCCGGGGCAGCGGGGACTAGCACAGATACGCAGTATTTT. The complete variable domain, with remaining parts taken from reference TRBV7-9 and TRBJ2-3, reads DTGVSQNPRHKITKRGQNVTFRCDPISEHNRLYWYRQTLGQGPEFLTYFQNEAQLEKSRLLSDRFSAERPKGSFSTLEIQRTEQGDSAMYLCAGAAGTSTDTQYFGPGTRLTVL.

Comments on this clonotype: A much bigger clone sits one base away, suggesting this may be a read error. The V and J genes are TRBV7-9 and TRBJ2-7, with unresolved D. The length of the CDR3 is 13 residues. Trimming left V 0 bases short and J 2 bases short, with 5 bases between. The germline gives CDR1 SEHNR, CDR2 FQNEAQ (reference sequence). Here the CDR3 DNA reads TGTGCCAGCAGCTTAGCGATTACCTACGAGCAGTACTTC. Protein product: CASSLAITYEQYF.